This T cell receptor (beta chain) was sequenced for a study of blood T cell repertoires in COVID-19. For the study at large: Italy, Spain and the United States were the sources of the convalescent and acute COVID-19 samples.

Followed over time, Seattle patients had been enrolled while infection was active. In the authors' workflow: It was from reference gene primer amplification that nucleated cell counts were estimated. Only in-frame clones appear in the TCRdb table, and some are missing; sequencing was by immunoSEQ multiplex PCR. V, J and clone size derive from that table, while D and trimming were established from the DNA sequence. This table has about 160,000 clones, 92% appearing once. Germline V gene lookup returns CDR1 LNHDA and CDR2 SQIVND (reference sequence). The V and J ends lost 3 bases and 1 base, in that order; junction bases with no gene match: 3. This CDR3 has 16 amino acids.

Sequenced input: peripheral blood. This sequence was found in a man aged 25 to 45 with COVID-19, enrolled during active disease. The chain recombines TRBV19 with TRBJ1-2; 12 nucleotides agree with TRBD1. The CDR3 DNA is TGTGCCAGTAGTATGGGACAGGGGGCGGGTAACTATGGCTACACCTTC. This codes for CASSMGQGAGNYGYTF.